This entry describes one TCR beta chain. Its antigen is not identified. This entry comes from a study of T cell clusters in autoimmune cytopenias. Overall study findings and caveats: No experiment has yet validated the function of the T cell clusters defined in silico. Clustering suggested that physiological T cell clusters were missing in primary autoimmune cytopenia patients.

One tube held mixed TRB-A and TRB-B primer pools for touch-down PCR. TCRdb reprocessed the multiplex PCR reads, keeping one entry per CDR3 protein, no DNA. The specimen's table records some 2,000 distinct CDR3 sequences. The CDR3 is 11 amino acids. CDR1 and CDR2 (germline): MNHNS, SASEGT. TRB was amplified from approximately 230 ng of peripheral blood genomic DNA per sample. The V and J genes are TRBV6-1 and TRBJ2-1. Sequencing was performed on peripheral blood. The sequence derives from a human donor with an autoimmune cytopenia or autoimmune hepatitis (not recorded which). This chain's CDR3 is CASRDLGEQFF.